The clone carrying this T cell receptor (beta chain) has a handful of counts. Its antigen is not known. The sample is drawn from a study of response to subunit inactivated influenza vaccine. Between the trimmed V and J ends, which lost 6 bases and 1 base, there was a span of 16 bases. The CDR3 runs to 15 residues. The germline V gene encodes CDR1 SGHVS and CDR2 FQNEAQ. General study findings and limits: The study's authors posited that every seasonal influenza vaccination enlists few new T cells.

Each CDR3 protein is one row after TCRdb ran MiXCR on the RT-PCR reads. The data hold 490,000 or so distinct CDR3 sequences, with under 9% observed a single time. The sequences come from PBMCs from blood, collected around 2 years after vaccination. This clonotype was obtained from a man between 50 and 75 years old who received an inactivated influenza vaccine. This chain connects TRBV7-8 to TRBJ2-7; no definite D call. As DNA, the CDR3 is TGTGCCAGCAGGGCGGCAGGAACCTTATCCTACGAGCAGTACTTC. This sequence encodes CASRAAGTLSYEQYF. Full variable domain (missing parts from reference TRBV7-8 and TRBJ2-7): GAGVSQSPRYKVAKRGQDVALRCDPISGHVSLFWYQQALGQGPEFLTYFQNEAQLDKSGLPSDRFFAERPEGSVSTLKIQRTQQEDSAVYLCASRAAGTLSYEQYFGPGTRLTVT.